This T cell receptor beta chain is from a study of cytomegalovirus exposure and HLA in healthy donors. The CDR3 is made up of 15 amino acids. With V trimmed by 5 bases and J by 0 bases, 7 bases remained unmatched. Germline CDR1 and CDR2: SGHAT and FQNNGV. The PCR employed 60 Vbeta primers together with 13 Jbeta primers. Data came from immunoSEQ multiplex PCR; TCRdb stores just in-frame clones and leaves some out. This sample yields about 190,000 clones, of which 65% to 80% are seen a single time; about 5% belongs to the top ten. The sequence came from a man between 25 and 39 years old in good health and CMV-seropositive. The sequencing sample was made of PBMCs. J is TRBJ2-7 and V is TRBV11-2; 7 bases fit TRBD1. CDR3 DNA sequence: TGTGCCAGCAGCACCCGGGACAGTTCCTCCTACGAGCAGTACTTC. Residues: CASSTRDSSSYEQYF.